This T cell receptor beta chain appears in the sequencing data of a study of blood T cell repertoires in COVID-19. On the study more broadly: Both acute and convalescent COVID-19 samples were obtained from the United States, Italy and Spain. The cDNA or gDNA used as material had been derived from T cells, B-cell-depleted T cells, or PBMCs.

As handled by the study authors: Researchers report that nucleated cell counts were estimated from reference gene primer amplification. Produced via immunoSEQ multiplex PCR; TCRdb's table is partial and in-frame only. The V and J calls and the clone size are those of that table, but D and trimming were determined from the DNA. The sample consists of roughly 250,000 clones, about 88% of them appearing once. The study recruited people aged roughly 18 to 100 years across around 23 US areas. V lost 3 bases and J lost 7; bases outside the gene matches: 6. CDR3 length: 16 residues. CDR1 and CDR2 (germline): SNHLY, FYNNEI.

This chain joins TRBV2 and TRBJ2-1; 13 positions agree with TRBD2. Sequenced material: PBMCs or T cells enriched from blood (not recorded which). The TCR was taken from a woman aged 50 to 60 who had recovered from COVID-19. The chain's CDR3 is CASSEGTSGMRNEQFF. As DNA, the CDR3 is TGTGCCAGCAGTGAGGGGACTAGCGGGATGCGTAATGAGCAGTTCTTC.